The source of this TCR beta chain is a study of cytomegalovirus exposure and HLA in healthy donors. Points from the study as a whole: Most TCR sequences proved rare, with some public TCRs found in many donors.

This PCR relied on a set of 60 Vbeta primers and 13 Jbeta primers. Profiling relied on immunoSEQ multiplex PCR, and the TCRdb table lists in-frame clones only, not all of them. This sample lists tens of thousands of clones; its ten largest clones have roughly 22%. Points on this clone: What it recognizes is unknown.

Sequenced sample: PBMCs. The TCR originated in a man in his 60s in good health and CMV-seropositive.

The CDR3 DNA sequence: TGTGCCAGCAGACCGGACAGGGGAGGATTCAGGATTGGCTACACCTTC. Its translation is CASRPDRGGFRIGYTF. The V and J genes are TRBV2 and TRBJ1-2; 9 bases agree with TRBD1. After removal of 6 bases from V and 7 bases from J, the junction contained 15 bases not matched to a gene. The CDR3 contains 16 residues. The germline CDR1 and CDR2 sequences are SNHLY and FYNNEI.